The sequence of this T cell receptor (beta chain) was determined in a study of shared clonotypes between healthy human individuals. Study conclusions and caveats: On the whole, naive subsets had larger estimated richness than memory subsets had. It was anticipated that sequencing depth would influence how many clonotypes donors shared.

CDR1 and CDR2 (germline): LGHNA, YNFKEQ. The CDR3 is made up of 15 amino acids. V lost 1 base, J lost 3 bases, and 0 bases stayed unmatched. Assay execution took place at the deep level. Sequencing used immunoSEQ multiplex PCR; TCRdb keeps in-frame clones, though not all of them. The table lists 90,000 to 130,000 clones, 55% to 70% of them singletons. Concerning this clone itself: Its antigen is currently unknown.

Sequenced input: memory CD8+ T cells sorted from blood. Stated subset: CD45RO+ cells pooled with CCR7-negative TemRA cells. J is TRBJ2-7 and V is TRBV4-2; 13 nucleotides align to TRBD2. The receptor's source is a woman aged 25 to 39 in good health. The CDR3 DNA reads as TGTGCCAGCAGCCAAGGACTAGCGGGAGGCTACGAGCAGTACTTC. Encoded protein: CASSQGLAGGYEQYF.